This T cell receptor (beta chain) was documented in a study of control samples from healthy donors and cancer patients (TCRdb year 2020). Note on this clone: No cognate antigen has been identified for it. Base qualities were left out, and no much larger clone turns up one base away.

The CDR3 measures 15 amino acids from cysteine to phenylalanine. Left in the record is the CDR3 DNA by itself, 45 bases read in frame from the first base. Trimming takes 4 bases from V and 8 bases from J, and the germline ends sit 19 bases apart. For CDR1 and CDR2, the germline V gene lists KGHDR and SFDVKD. Library creation used the immunoSEQ multiplex PCR assay. TCRdb carries this immuneACCESS record with in-frame sequences only. Its versions omit some clonotypes, under half of them owing to an unresolved V gene in the studies checked, with the rest unexplained. This sample is represented by 130,000 or so clones; more than 75% of them were singletons. The top ten clones comprise 8% to 9% of the sample.

Sequencing used blood. This TCR came from a middle-aged man in good health. The sequence joins TRBV24-1 to TRBJ1-2, with a weak D call of TRBD1 (5 bases match). Read as DNA, the sequence is TGTGCCACCAGTGACCCCGGGCAGGGACTAGGAGGCTACACCTTC. It translates as CATSDPGQGLGGYTF.